These 2 T cell receptor beta chains came from one sample sequenced in a study of CD8+ T cells in alopecia areata. As for treatment: oral pan-JAK inhibitor, 5-10 mg twice daily. cDNA serving as the sequencing template came from extracted, reverse transcribed RNA. Generated by immunoSEQ multiplex PCR, the TCRdb table keeps only in-frame clones and is missing some. Of about 160,000 clones listed, 50% to 65% were seen once; the top ten hold 13% to 15%. Source: CD4+ T cells sorted from blood, taken at week 24, from a patient treated with tofacitinib. These receptors were obtained from a human donor with alopecia areata.

The chain employs TRBV4-2 and TRBJ2-5; tentative D call: TRBD1 (6 bases). CDR3 length equals 15 residues. Looked up from germline, CDR1 is LGHNA and CDR2 is YNFKEQ. V was shortened by 4 bases and J by 1 base, with 13 bases between the two germline ends. The DNA for the CDR3 is TGTGCCAGCAGCCCGCGACAGGACGGCCAAGAGACCCAGTACTTC. Residues: CASSPRQDGQETQYF.

This chain connects TRBV29-1 to TRBJ1-2, with TRBD1 matching over 7 bases. The ends lost 8 bases at V and 8 bases at J; junction bases unmatched: 14. Germline V gives CDR1 SQVTM, CDR2 ANQGSEA. This CDR3 is built from 13 residues. For the CDR3, the DNA is TGCAGCACCCCAGAGAAGGGGGCAGGGGGCTACACCTTC. Protein: CSTPEKGAGGYTF.